This T cell receptor (beta chain) originates from a study of T cell responses to AZD1222 COVID-19 vaccine. Comment on this clone: Its antigen is still unknown.

Here immunoSEQ multiplex PCR was the method, and the copy in TCRdb shows in-frame clones only, minus some. The sample shows 150,000 or so clones, around 90% of them seen only once. General study results and limits: Clonal diversity was possibly underestimated; the donors were predominantly white British and more often female.

Germline V CDR1 and CDR2: SGDLS, YYNGEE. This CDR3 is built from 13 residues. The V gene end was trimmed by 4 bases and the J gene end by 4 bases; junction bases not matched to a gene: 4. This clonotype was sampled from an adult in good health. Sequenced material: peripheral blood, taken on day 0 of AZD1222 vaccination. This sequence joins TRBV9 and TRBJ1-2; 7 nucleotides agree with TRBD1. CDR3 nucleotides: TGTGCCAGCAGCTCAGGGGGTTTCTATGGCTACACCTTC. This gives the protein CASSSGGFYGYTF.